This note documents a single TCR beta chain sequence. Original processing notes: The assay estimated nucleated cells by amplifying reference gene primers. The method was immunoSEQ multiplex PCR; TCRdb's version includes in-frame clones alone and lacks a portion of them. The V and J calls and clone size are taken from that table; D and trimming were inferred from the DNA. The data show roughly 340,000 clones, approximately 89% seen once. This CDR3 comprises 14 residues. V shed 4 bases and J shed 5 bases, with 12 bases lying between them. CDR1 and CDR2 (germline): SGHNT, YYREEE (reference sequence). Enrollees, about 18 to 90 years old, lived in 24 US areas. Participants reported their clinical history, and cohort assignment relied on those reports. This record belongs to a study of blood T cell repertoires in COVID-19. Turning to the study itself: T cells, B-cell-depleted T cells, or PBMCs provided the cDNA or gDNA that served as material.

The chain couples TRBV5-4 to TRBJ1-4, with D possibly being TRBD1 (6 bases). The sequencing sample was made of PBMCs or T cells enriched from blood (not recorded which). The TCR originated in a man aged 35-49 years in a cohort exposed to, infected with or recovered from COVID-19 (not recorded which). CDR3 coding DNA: TGTGCCAGCAGCCCACAGGGACGGAATGAAAAACTGTTTTTT. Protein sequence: CASSPQGRNEKLFF.